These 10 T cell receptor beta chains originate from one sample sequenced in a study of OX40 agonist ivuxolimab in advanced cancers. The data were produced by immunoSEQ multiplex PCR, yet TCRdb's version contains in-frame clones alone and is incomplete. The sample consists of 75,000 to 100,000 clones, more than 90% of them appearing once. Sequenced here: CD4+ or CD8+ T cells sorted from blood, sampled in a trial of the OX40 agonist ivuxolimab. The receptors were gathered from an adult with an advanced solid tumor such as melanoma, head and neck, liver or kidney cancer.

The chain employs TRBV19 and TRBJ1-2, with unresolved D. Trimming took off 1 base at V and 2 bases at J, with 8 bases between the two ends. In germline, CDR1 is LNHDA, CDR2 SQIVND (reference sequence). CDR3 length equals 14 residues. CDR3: CASSIVPRNYGYTF. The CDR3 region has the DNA TGTGCCAGTAGTATAGTCCCTCGGAACTATGGCTACACCTTC.

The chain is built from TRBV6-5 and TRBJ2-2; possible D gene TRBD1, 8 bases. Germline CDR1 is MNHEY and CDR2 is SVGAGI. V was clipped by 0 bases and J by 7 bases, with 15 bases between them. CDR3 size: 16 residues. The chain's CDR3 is CASSYSADREGGELFF. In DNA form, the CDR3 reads TGTGCCAGCAGTTACTCAGCGGACAGGGAGGGCGGGGAGCTGTTTTTT.

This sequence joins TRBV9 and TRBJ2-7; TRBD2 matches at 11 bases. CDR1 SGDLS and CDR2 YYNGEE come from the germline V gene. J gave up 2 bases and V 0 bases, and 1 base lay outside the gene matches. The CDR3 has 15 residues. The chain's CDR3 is CASSVVAGGPYEQYF. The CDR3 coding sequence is TGTGCCAGCAGCGTAGTAGCGGGAGGGCCCTACGAGCAGTACTTC.

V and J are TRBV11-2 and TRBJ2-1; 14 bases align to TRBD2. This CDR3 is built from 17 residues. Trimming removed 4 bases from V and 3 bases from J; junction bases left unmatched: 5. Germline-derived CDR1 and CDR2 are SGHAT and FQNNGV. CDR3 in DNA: TGTGCCAGCAGCTCCGGACTAGCGGGGGGATACTACAATGAGCAGTTCTTC. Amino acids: CASSSGLAGGYYNEQFF.

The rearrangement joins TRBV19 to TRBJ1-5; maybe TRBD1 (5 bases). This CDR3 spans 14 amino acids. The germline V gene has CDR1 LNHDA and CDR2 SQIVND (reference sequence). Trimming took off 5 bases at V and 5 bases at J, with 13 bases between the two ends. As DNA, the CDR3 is TGTGCCAGTAGTCTCGGGACGGCCTATCAGCCCCAGCATTTT. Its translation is CASSLGTAYQPQHF.

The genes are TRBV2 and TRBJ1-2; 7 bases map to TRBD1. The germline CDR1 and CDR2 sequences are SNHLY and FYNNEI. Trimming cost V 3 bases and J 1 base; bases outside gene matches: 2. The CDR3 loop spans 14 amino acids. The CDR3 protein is CASSETGRNYGYTF. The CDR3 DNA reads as TGTGCCAGCAGTGAGACAGGGCGTAACTATGGCTACACCTTC.

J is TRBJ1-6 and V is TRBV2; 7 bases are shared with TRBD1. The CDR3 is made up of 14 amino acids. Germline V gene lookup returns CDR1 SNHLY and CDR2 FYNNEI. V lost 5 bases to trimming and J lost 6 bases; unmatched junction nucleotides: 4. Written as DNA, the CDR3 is TGTGCCAGCAGTCCGGGACAGTCTAATTCACCCCTCCACTTT. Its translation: CASSPGQSNSPLHF.

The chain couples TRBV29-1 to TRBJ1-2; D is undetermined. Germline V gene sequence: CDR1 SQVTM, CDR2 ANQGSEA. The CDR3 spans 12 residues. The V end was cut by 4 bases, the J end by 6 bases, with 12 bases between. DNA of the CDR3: TGCAGCGTTGCAGGCAGCCCCGATGGCTACACCTTC. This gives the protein CSVAGSPDGYTF.

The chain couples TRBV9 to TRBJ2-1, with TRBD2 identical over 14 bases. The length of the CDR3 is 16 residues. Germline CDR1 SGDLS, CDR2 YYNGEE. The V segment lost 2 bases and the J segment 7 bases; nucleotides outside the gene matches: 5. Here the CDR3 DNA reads TGTGCCAGCAGCGTTTCGGGACTAGCGGGAGTAAATGAGCAGTTCTTC. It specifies CASSVSGLAGVNEQFF.

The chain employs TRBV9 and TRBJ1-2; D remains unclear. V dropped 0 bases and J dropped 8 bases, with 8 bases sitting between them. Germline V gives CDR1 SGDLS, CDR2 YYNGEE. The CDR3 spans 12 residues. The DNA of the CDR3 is TGTGCCAGCAGCGTAGCAAAGGAAGGCTACACCTTC. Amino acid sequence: CASSVAKEGYTF.